This T cell receptor (beta chain) was captured in a study of T-cell memory formation after mild COVID-19. Study results and limitations: Within pre-infection memory, some responding clones were found, suggesting cross-reactive memory joined. Clones shrinking between day 15 and 85 showed a balanced CD4/CD8 split, and those that grew later tilted toward CD4+. Among clones peaking at day 37 in the second wave, SARS-CoV-2 specificity remained unconfirmed.

MiXCR, run by TCRdb on the 5' RACE reads, gives a single entry per CDR3 protein. The table includes approximately 500,000 distinct CDR3 sequences, around 25% detected once. This clonotype has more than one count but fewer than ten. The target antigen is unknown. The CDR3 has 12 residues. Trimming left V 5 bases short and J 8 bases short, with 10 bases between. CDR1 and CDR2 from the germline V gene are SGHVS and FQNEAQ. The chain employs TRBV7-8 and TRBJ2-1; D possibly matches TRBD1 or TRBD2 (5 bases each). The sequenced material came from PBMCs or a T cell subset sorted from them (not recorded which). The source of this sequence is an adult woman who had mild COVID-19 (a few samples of this study predate the infection). Cell type and time point are not known. In DNA form, the CDR3 reads TGTGCCAGCAGCCCCTGGGACCATGAGCAGTTCTTC. Residues: CASSPWDHEQFF.